The present T cell receptor beta chain was sequenced within a study of blood T cell repertoires in COVID-19. Study information: T cells, B-cell-depleted T cells, or PBMCs supplied cDNA or gDNA.

The CDR3 is 14 residues long. Between the trimmed V and J ends, which lost 4 bases and 5 bases, there was a span of 16 bases. Germline CDR1 is SQVTM and CDR2 is ANQGSEA. Cohorts were assigned according to the clinical history that participants reported. Generated by immunoSEQ multiplex PCR, the TCRdb table keeps only in-frame clones and is missing some. The table shows approximately 300,000 clones, with over 75% occurring only once. The receptor was isolated from a woman between 18 and 29 years old who had recovered from COVID-19. The V call is TRBV29-1, the J call TRBJ2-3, with TRBD2 as a possible D gene (7 bases). Source material: PBMCs or T cells enriched from blood (not recorded which). Here the CDR3 reads CSVGIQGGVDTQYF. The CDR3 DNA reads as TGCAGCGTTGGTATACAGGGAGGGGTAGATACGCAGTATTTT.